This TCR beta chain was profiled in a study of T cell clusters in autoimmune cytopenias. Study outcomes and limitations: The T cell clusters were defined only in silico, without experimental functional validation.

One tube held mixed TRB-A and TRB-B primer pools for touch-down PCR. TCRdb reprocessed the multiplex PCR reads and keeps a single row for each CDR3 protein, giving no DNA. The listing contains approximately 16,000 distinct CDR3 sequences. To note about this clonotype: Antigen specificity is unknown.

Germline assignment: CDR1 MNHEY and CDR2 SVGAGI. The CDR3 contains 17 residues. TRB amplification used approximately 250 ng of peripheral blood genomic DNA. This clonotype originated in a human donor with an autoimmune cytopenia or autoimmune hepatitis (not recorded which). The chain joins TRBV6-5 to TRBJ2-2; TCRdb selects TRBD2, and the lack of DNA leaves this call unchecked. Sequenced material: peripheral blood. The CDR3 loop reads CASRKRALQLGAGELFF.